This T cell receptor beta chain is from a study of control samples from healthy donors and cancer patients. CDR1 is MGHRA and CDR2 is YSYEKL in the germline V gene. The J segment lost 6 bases and the V segment lost 0 bases, leaving 9 bases of the junction unmatched. There are 16 residues in the CDR3. Sequenced by immunoSEQ multiplex PCR; TCRdb stores in-frame clones only, minus some. The table records 150,000 to 200,000 clones, more than 90% of them present only once. The chain has TRBV4-1 and TRBJ1-2; 8 bases are shared with TRBD1. This clonotype originated in a middle-aged woman in good health. Sequencing was performed on blood. The CDR3 reads CASSQDPQGAGDGYTF. CDR3 coding DNA: TGCGCCAGCAGCCAAGATCCCCAGGGGGCCGGGGATGGCTACACCTTC.